Described below is a single T cell receptor beta chain sequence and its context. This record belongs to a study of control samples from healthy donors and cancer patients. The repertoire was sequenced with immunoSEQ multiplex PCR; TCRdb's copy has only in-frame clones and lacks some. The sample holds 60,000 to 95,000 clones, under 90% seen once. Trimming removed 2 bases from V and 5 bases from J, with 16 bases in between. CDR3 length: 15 residues. Germline loops: CDR1 SGHRS, CDR2 YFSETQ. This rearrangement joins TRBV5-1 to TRBJ1-1; no clear D gene. This receptor was identified in a woman aged 45-60 years with colorectal cancer. The sequenced material came from PBMCs. DNA of the CDR3: TGCGCCAGCAGCTTAGGTTTAGGGCTAGAGACTGAAGCTTTCTTT. Translation: CASSLGLGLETEAFF. The full variable domain, completed using reference TRBV5-1 and TRBJ1-1, is KAGVTQTPRYLIKTRGQQVTLSCSPISGHRSVSWYQQTPGQGLQFLFEYFSETQRNKGNFPGRFSGRQFSNSRSEMNVSTLELGDSALYLCASSLGLGLETEAFFGQGTRLTVV.